This entry is about one T cell receptor (beta chain). Antigen specificity is unknown. This specimen comes from a study of human thymus T cells. Findings and caveats of the study: Related work showed strongly overlapping thymic repertoires across unrelated individuals.

Generated by immunoSEQ multiplex PCR, the TCRdb table keeps only in-frame clones and is missing some. The sample lists 65,000 to 90,000 clones, 85% to 95% occurring once. Resections were taken during corrective heart surgery, and the thymus tissue came from these. V was pared by 2 bases and J by 0 bases, with 8 bases between. The CDR3 has 15 amino acids. Looked up from germline, CDR1 is MNHEY and CDR2 is SMNVEV (reference sequence). The chain employs TRBV27 and TRBJ2-1; D unclear. The receptor's source is a girl under three years old with a congenital heart defect but otherwise immunologically healthy. Sequenced material: thymus tissue. This CDR3 is CASSLKADSYNEQFF. For the CDR3, the DNA is TGTGCCAGCAGTTTAAAGGCTGACTCCTACAATGAGCAGTTCTTC.